Sequencing of this T cell receptor (beta chain) was carried out in a study of blood T cell repertoires in COVID-19. On the study more broadly: Sites across the United States, Italy and Spain contributed samples from acute and convalescent COVID-19. The cDNA or gDNA used as material had been derived from T cells, B-cell-depleted T cells, or PBMCs.

In the original processing: Amplification of reference gene primers provided the estimated nucleated cell counts. Assay: immunoSEQ multiplex PCR; the TCRdb copy retains only in-frame clones and omits some. Clonal size and the V and J genes are those of that table, whereas D and trimming came from the DNA. The data contain about 190,000 clones, more than 75% of them singletons. CDR3 size: 13 residues. Germline V gene lookup returns CDR1 SQVTM and CDR2 ANQGSEA. V was pared by 7 bases and J by 0 bases, with 12 bases between. The chain is built from TRBV29-1 and TRBJ1-1, with D unresolved. The receptor comes from a woman aged 80 or over with acute or convalescent COVID-19. The sample was peripheral blood. The CDR3 DNA is TGCAGCGCCCGGGAGACGATGAACACTGAAGCTTTCTTT. This encodes CSARETMNTEAFF.